These 17 T cell receptor beta chains were sequenced from one sample in a study of T-cell reconstitution after alpha-beta-depleted transplantation in children. The authors prepared the TCRbeta library with unique molecular identifiers. One entry per CDR3 protein results from TCRdb running MiXCR on the PCR reads. The data contain 800,000 to 1,000,000 distinct CDR3 sequences, 25% to 35% of them seen just once; the ten biggest clones take up roughly 27%. The input for sequencing was PBMCs, mostly from graft donor cells, taken 360 days after TCRalphabeta/CD19-depleted stem cell transplant. The receptors were gathered from a boy less than two years old who had a stem cell transplant for SCID, so the T cells may come from the graft donor.

V gene TRBV2 combines with J gene TRBJ2-3; D gene unclear. Deletions cut 4 bases from V and 0 bases from J, with 5 bases between. The CDR3 totals 13 residues. The germline CDR1 and CDR2 sequences are SNHLY and FYNNEI. The CDR3 coding sequence is TGTGCCAGCAGTGCTGAGAGCACAGATACGCAGTATTTT. Translated: CASSAESTDTQYF.

This clonotype showed up just a few times. J is TRBJ2-4 and V is TRBV7-2, with 8 bases that match TRBD1. The V segment lost 5 bases and the J segment 7 bases; nucleotides outside the gene matches: 7. The CDR3 totals 14 residues. CDR1 is SGHTA and CDR2 is FQGNSA in the germline V gene. The DNA of the CDR3 is TGTGCCAGCAGCCCATCACGGACAGGGAACATTCAGTACTTC. Translated, it gives CASSPSRTGNIQYF.

This clonotype was found a few times. This chain links TRBV29-1 with TRBJ2-3, with D possibly being TRBD2 (6 bases). The CDR3 totals 15 residues. Germline V gene sequence: CDR1 SQVTM, CDR2 ANQGSEA. Trimming removed 7 bases at V and 2 bases at J, with 19 bases between. The CDR3 reads CSAARAGPSTDTQYF. The DNA of the CDR3 is TGCAGCGCAGCTCGGGCGGGGCCCTCCACAGATACGCAGTATTTT.

V gene TRBV6-5 combines with J gene TRBJ2-1, with TRBD1 matching over 9 bases. The germline V gene has CDR1 MNHEY and CDR2 SVGAGI. CDR3 length: 16 amino acids. Unmatched junction bases numbered 5, after V lost 5 bases and J lost 0 bases. The CDR3 sequence is CASSPRGQGSYNEQFF. CDR3 sequence (DNA): TGTGCCAGCAGTCCACGGGGACAGGGCTCCTACAATGAGCAGTTCTTC.

The chain couples TRBV20-1 to TRBJ2-5; no clear D gene. Germline V CDR1 and CDR2: DFQATT, SNEGSKA (reference sequence). V lost 0 bases and J 7 bases, leaving 15 bases between the germline ends. CDR3 length: 14 residues. The CDR3 reads CSAREGGLTGTQYF. DNA of the CDR3: TGCAGTGCTAGAGAAGGTGGCCTTACCGGGACCCAGTACTTC.

This clonotype was observed a handful of times. This chain connects TRBV7-9 to TRBJ1-5; a possible D gene is TRBD1 (6 bases). The V end was cut by 3 bases, the J end by 2 bases, with 14 bases between. From germline, CDR1 is SEHNR and CDR2 FQNEAQ (reference sequence). The CDR3 is 16 residues long. The DNA of the CDR3 is TGTGCCAGCAGCTTCGGGGGGCAGTTGGGCAATCAGCCCCAGCATTTT. Translation: CASSFGGQLGNQPQHF.

The chain has TRBV6-7 and TRBJ2-2, with 11 bases that match TRBD1. TRBV6-7 is an ORF for which the function is uncertain. J lost 7 bases, V lost 0 bases, and 4 bases had no gene match. The CDR3 has 16 amino acids. CDR3 in amino acids: CASSYSGQGDNGELFF. The CDR3 DNA reads as TGTGCCAGCAGTTACTCGGGACAGGGGGATAACGGGGAGCTGTTTTTT.

The chain couples TRBV20-1 to TRBJ2-1, with TRBD1 as a possible D gene (5 bases). V shed 1 base and J shed 9 bases, with 13 bases lying between them. There are 13 residues in the CDR3. Germline loops: CDR1 DFQATT, CDR2 SNEGSKA (reference sequence). This chain's CDR3 is CSARVRAVSEQFF. The CDR3 DNA reads TGCAGTGCTAGAGTCAGGGCGGTTAGTGAGCAGTTCTTC.

The chain carries TRBV6-5 and TRBJ1-5; unclear D gene. Trimming stripped 4 bases from V and 0 bases from J, with 10 bases between. Germline V CDR1 and CDR2: MNHEY, SVGAGI. The CDR3 runs to 15 residues. CDR3: CASSSGFNSNQPQHF. In DNA, the CDR3 is TGTGCCAGCAGTTCAGGATTTAATAGCAATCAGCCCCAGCATTTT.

V and J are TRBV12-3 or TRBV12-4 and TRBJ2-3; D possibly uses TRBD1 or TRBD2 (6 bases each). Trimming removed 5 bases at V and 1 base at J, with 16 bases between. The CDR3 totals 16 residues. DNA for the CDR3: TGTGCCAGCAGTCCAAATCGGGGGCTTCGCACAGATACGCAGTATTTT. Its translation: CASSPNRGLRTDTQYF.

This clonotype was observed a handful of times. The gene calls are TRBV5-1 and TRBJ1-6; 7 bases align to TRBD1. Unmatched junction bases numbered 8, after V lost 1 base and J lost 10 bases. Germline CDR1 SGHRS, CDR2 YFSETQ. The CDR3 has 15 residues. The CDR3 region is CASSLSGQDRSPLHF. CDR3 nucleotides: TGCGCCAGCAGCTTGTCAGGACAGGATCGCTCACCCCTCCACTTT. Supplemented by reference TRBV5-1 and TRBJ1-6, the full variable domain reads KAGVTQTPRYLIKTRGQQVTLSCSPISGHRSVSWYQQTPGQGLQFLFEYFSETQRNKGNFPGRFSGRQFSNSRSEMNVSTLELGDSALYLCASSLSGQDRSPLHFGNGTRLTVT.

This clonotype was observed a single time. V usage is TRBV3-1 and J usage is TRBJ2-1; perhaps D is TRBD1 or TRBD2 (5 bases each). This CDR3 region has 16 residues. Germline assignment: CDR1 LGHDT and CDR2 YNNKEL (reference sequence). Trimming removed 4 bases at V and 10 bases at J, with 23 bases between. The CDR3 reads CASSPREGWTVGEQFF. The DNA of the CDR3 is TGTGCCAGCAGCCCCCGAGAGGGGTGGACGGTTGGGGAGCAGTTCTTC.

CDR3 residues: CASSTPSGASNTQYF. The CDR3 region has the DNA TGTGCCAGCAGTACCCCTAGCGGGGCCTCGAATACGCAGTATTTT. J is TRBJ2-3 and V is TRBV6-1; 9 positions agree with TRBD2. This CDR3 comprises 15 residues. In germline, CDR1 is MNHNS, CDR2 SASEGT. Unmatched junction bases numbered 10, after V lost 5 bases and J lost 7 bases.

The chain employs TRBV28 and TRBJ2-7, with D tentatively TRBD1 (5 bases). This CDR3 spans 16 amino acids. Germline CDR1 and CDR2: MDHEN and SYDVKM. The ends were cut back, 5 bases at V and 2 bases at J, with 19 bases in the middle. The CDR3 loop is CASSPVLPDRTYEQYF. The DNA for the CDR3 is TGTGCCAGCAGTCCCGTCCTTCCCGACAGAACCTACGAGCAGTACTTC.

The chain couples TRBV28 to TRBJ2-2, with 7 bases identical to TRBD2. This CDR3 spans 17 amino acids. Germline CDR1 is MDHEN and CDR2 is SYDVKM. V was pared by 7 bases and J by 1 base, with 12 bases of the junction left unmatched. CDR3 sequence: CASNGATSELNTGELFF. The CDR3 region has the DNA TGTGCCAGCAACGGGGCTACTAGCGAACTGAACACCGGGGAGCTGTTTTTT.

The CDR3 DNA sequence: TGTGCCAGCAGTGCACAGGGGGCCCAAGAGACCCAGTACTTC. Translation: CASSAQGAQETQYF. This chain uses TRBV12-3 or TRBV12-4 with TRBJ2-5; 9 nucleotides align to TRBD1. CDR3 size: 14 residues. Trimming cost V 5 bases and J 1 base; bases outside gene matches: 2.

The gene calls are TRBV19 and TRBJ2-5; possibly TRBD1 or TRBD2 for D (5 bases each). Germline CDR1 LNHDA, CDR2 SQIVND (reference sequence). The CDR3 has 14 amino acids. Trimming left V 6 bases short and J 1 base short, with 12 bases between. CDR3: CASRGPGPQETQYF. CDR3 DNA: TGTGCCAGTAGGGGTCCGGGGCCCCAAGAGACCCAGTACTTC. The variable domain in full, with the rest retrieved from reference TRBV19 and TRBJ2-5, is DGGITQSPKYLFRKEGQNVTLSCEQNLNHDAMYWYRQDPGQGLRLIYYSQIVNDFQKGDIAEGYSVSREKKESFPLTVTSAQKNPTAFYLCASRGPGPQETQYFGPGTRLLVL.